This entry lists 8 T cell receptor beta chains sequenced from one sample in a study of T-cell reconstitution after alpha-beta-depleted transplantation in children. Preparing the TCRbeta library involved the use of unique molecular identifiers. Each CDR3 protein gets one entry after TCRdb re-called the PCR reads with MiXCR. The data contain 500,000 to 650,000 distinct CDR3 sequences, over 10% of them singletons. The sample was PBMCs, mostly from graft donor cells, taken 180 days after TCRalphabeta/CD19-depleted stem cell transplant. These receptors came from a female patient aged 2-10 years who had a stem cell transplant for aplastic anemia, so the T cells may come from the graft donor.

The sample holds many counts of this clonotype. The V and J genes are TRBV5-1 and TRBJ2-7, with D perhaps TRBD2 (6 bases). Germline loops: CDR1 SGHRS, CDR2 YFSETQ. The V end lost 0 bases, the J end lost 5 bases, and 15 bases lay between the germline ends. The CDR3 is made up of 15 amino acids. The CDR3 here is CASSLAPGADNEQYF. As DNA, the CDR3 is TGCGCCAGCAGCTTGGCCCCGGGAGCTGACAACGAGCAGTACTTC.

CDR3 residues: CASSRGTLDEQYV. As DNA, the CDR3 is TGTGCCAGCAGCCGCGGAACCTTGGACGAGCAGTACGTC. V usage is TRBV9 and J usage is TRBJ2-7; D gene ambiguous. V lost 4 bases and J 5 bases, leaving 13 bases between the germline ends. CDR3 size: 13 residues. CDR1 is SGDLS, CDR2 YYNGEE, per germline.

The rearrangement uses TRBV12-3 or TRBV12-4 and TRBJ1-3; TRBD1 might be the D (5 bases). V was shortened by 7 bases and J by 0 bases, with 16 bases between the two germline ends. CDR3 size: 16 residues. In nucleotides, the CDR3 is TGTGCCAGCAAGTTTAGGGGAGGGAGCTCTGGAAACACCATATATTTT. It encodes CASKFRGGSSGNTIYF.

V and J are TRBV29-1 and TRBJ2-1, with 9 nucleotides matching TRBD1. Germline V gene data show CDR1 as SQVTM and CDR2 as ANQGSEA. V shed 2 bases and J 0 bases; nucleotides not matched to a gene: 8. CDR3 length: 17 amino acids. This CDR3 reads CSVERQGGPISYNEQFF. The CDR3 DNA reads TGCAGCGTTGAACGACAGGGGGGCCCCATCTCCTACAATGAGCAGTTCTTC.

This clonotype has just one count. The chain joins TRBV6-1 to TRBJ2-7, with 9 bases fitting TRBD1. V lost 6 bases, J lost 6 bases, and 6 bases stayed unmatched. Germline V gives CDR1 MNHNS, CDR2 SASEGT. This CDR3 contains 13 residues. The DNA for the CDR3 is TGTGCCAGCAGCCGAGAGGACAGGGGCGAGCAGTACTTC. Amino acid sequence: CASSREDRGEQYF.

The rearrangement links TRBV5-6 to TRBJ2-7; 9 bases match TRBD1. V was pared by 4 bases and J by 4 bases, with 9 bases of the junction left unmatched. The CDR3 length is 15 residues. CDR1 and CDR2 (germline): SGHDT, YYEEEE. CDR3 DNA sequence: TGTGCCAGCAGCCCATGGGACAGGGCAAGTTACGAGCAGTACTTC. This gives the protein CASSPWDRASYEQYF.

V is TRBV24-1 and J is TRBJ2-1; TRBD2 is a possible D gene (5 bases). The ends were cut back, 9 bases at V and 4 bases at J, with 18 bases in the middle. Looked up from germline, CDR1 is KGHDR and CDR2 is SFDVKD. CDR3 length equals 15 residues. CDR3 DNA: TGTGCCACCTCGGACCTAAGAGGGCTTTACAATGAGCAGTTCTTC. It encodes CATSDLRGLYNEQFF.

The rearrangement joins TRBV28 to TRBJ1-5, with 9 bases fitting TRBD1. Germline loops: CDR1 MDHEN, CDR2 SYDVKM. This CDR3 spans 17 amino acids. The V segment lost 8 bases and the J segment 6 bases; nucleotides outside the gene matches: 17. In nucleotides, the CDR3 is TGTGCCAGCTGGTGGCGCCGGGACAGGGCGGAGGGTCAGCCCCAGCATTTT. Amino acid sequence: CASWWRRDRAEGQPQHF.